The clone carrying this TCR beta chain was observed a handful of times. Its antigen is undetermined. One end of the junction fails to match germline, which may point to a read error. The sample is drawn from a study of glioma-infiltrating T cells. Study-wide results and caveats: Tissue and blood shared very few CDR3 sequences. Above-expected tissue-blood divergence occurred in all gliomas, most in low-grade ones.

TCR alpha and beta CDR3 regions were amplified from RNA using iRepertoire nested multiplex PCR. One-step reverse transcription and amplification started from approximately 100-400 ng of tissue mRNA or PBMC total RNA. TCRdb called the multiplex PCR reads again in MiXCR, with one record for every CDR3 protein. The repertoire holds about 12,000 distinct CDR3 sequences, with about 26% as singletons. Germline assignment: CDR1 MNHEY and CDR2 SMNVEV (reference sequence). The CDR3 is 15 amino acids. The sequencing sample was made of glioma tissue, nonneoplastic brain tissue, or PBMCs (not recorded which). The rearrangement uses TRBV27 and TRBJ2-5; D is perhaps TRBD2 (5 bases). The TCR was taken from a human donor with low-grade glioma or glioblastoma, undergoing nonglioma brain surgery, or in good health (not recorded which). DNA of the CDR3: TGTGCCGGCAGTTTAAGCCTCGGGGACCAAGAGACCCAGTACTTC. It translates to CAGSLSLGDQETQYF.